What follows is one T cell receptor beta chain and its context. What it recognizes is unknown. The sample comes from a study of T-cell memory formation after mild COVID-19. Study details: There were largely donor-specific TCR clusters. The study, taken as a whole, reports: Among clones peaking at day 37 in the second wave, SARS-CoV-2 specificity remained unconfirmed. Later expanders leaned CD4+, whereas day 15 to 85 contracting clones were balanced CD4/CD8.

The CDR3 totals 15 residues. Trimming left V 3 bases short and J 4 bases short, with 10 bases between. The V gene's germline CDR1 is SGHTA and CDR2 FQGNSA. Researchers used 5'RACE with constant-segment primers to make TCR alpha and TCR beta cDNA libraries that carry sample barcodes and UMIs. A single record per CDR3 protein comes from TCRdb applying MiXCR to the 5' RACE reads. The sample includes about 270,000 distinct CDR3 sequences, approximately 15% of them seen just once. The chain uses TRBV7-2 and TRBJ2-6; D ambiguous. Sequencing input: PBMCs or a T cell subset sorted from them (not recorded which). The clonotype originates from a man between 18 and 35 years old who had mild COVID-19 (a few samples of this study predate the infection). Cell type and time point are not known. CDR3 amino acids: CASSLVGVGANVLTF. The CDR3 DNA follows: TGTGCCAGCAGCTTGGTTGGGGTCGGGGCCAACGTCCTGACTTTC.